Given below is one T cell receptor (beta chain) in context. No antigen is known for it. TCR beta rearrangements were amplified from peripheral blood genomic DNA. This record belongs to a study of T cell repertoires in aging, cancer and after chemotherapy. CDR1 and CDR2 from the germline V gene are LNHDA and SQIVND (reference sequence). The V segment lost 7 bases and the J segment 6 bases; nucleotides outside the gene matches: 8. CDR3 size: 15 residues. Study outcomes and limitations: These repertoire data do not allow conclusions about immunological memory after chemotherapy. Healthy donors lost TCR diversity with age mainly through richness, cancer patients through richness and evenness.

Rearranged V-D-J TRB sequences were amplified with a mixed TRB-A/B primer pool. TCRdb reanalysed the multiplex PCR reads using MiXCR and keeps one entry per CDR3 protein. This table holds approximately 10,000 distinct CDR3 sequences, 35% to 50% found once. The chain couples TRBV19 to TRBJ2-1; 11 nucleotides match TRBD1. The sample consisted of blood. This clonotype was obtained from a human donor in good health. CDR3 region: CASTRTGGDPNEQFF. The CDR3 DNA is TGTGCCAGTACTCGGACAGGGGGCGACCCCAATGAGCAGTTCTTC.